Listed here is a single T cell receptor beta chain. Antigen specificity is unknown. Mixed chimerism was transient after nonmyeloablative marrow transplants from related graft donors. CD4+CD25+CD127- Tregs, CD4+CD25- non-Tregs, CD4 and CD8 cells were sorted. TCRdb's copy holds only in-frame clones and misses some; the assay was immunoSEQ multiplex PCR. The sample lists about 50,000 clones, around nine tenths occurring once. J lost 6 bases, V lost 4 bases, and 6 bases had no gene match. Germline-derived CDR1 and CDR2 are SGDLS and YYNGEE. The CDR3 contains 14 residues. The data are from a study of Tregs in tolerant kidney transplant recipients. Findings and limits, study-wide: No direct test of biological reproducibility was done here.

The sequencing used CD8+ T cells from blood (PBMCs), collected 12 months after the transplant. The V call is TRBV9, the J call TRBJ2-2; 7 positions agree with TRBD2. The clonotype originates from a human patient who received a combined kidney and bone marrow transplant. The T cells may come from the graft donor. The DNA of the CDR3 is TGTGCCAGCAGCTCCGGACTAGTCTCCGGGGAGCTGTTTTTT. Protein product: CASSSGLVSGELFF.